This TCR beta chain was recorded in a study of cytomegalovirus exposure and HLA in healthy donors. Study at large: Most genotyped donors, approximately 81% of 350 to 500, had Caucasian-associated genetic ancestry.

Germline assignment: CDR1 SSHAT and CDR2 FNYEAQ (reference sequence). The CDR3 length is 13 residues. V gave up 5 bases and J gave up 10 bases; unmatched junction bases: 9. Findings of the study overall: According to an earlier analysis, most TCR beta V segments yielded productive rearrangements about 87% or about 30% of the time. Association of a missense DCLRE1C variant with TCR beta V- and J-gene trimming was reported in a later analysis.

PCR involved 60 Vbeta and 13 Jbeta primers. Sequencing was performed with immunoSEQ multiplex PCR; in TCRdb, only in-frame clones are kept and a portion is missing. The sample shows under 200,000 clones, roughly 73% of them seen only once. A remark on this clone: Its antigen remains unknown.

V is TRBV7-7 and J is TRBJ1-1; 8 positions agree with TRBD1. The receptor was derived from a male donor in good health and CMV-seronegative. The material sequenced was PBMCs. CDR3 region: CASSPTGVEGAFF. CDR3 DNA sequence: TGTGCCAGCAGCCCGACAGGGGTGGAAGGAGCTTTCTTT.